This TCR beta chain was captured by sequencing in a study of shared clonotypes between healthy human individuals. The study's findings and limits: Incompleteness in sorted-subset sequencing, despite large depth, was shown by rarefaction. Non-shared clonotypes were found to have lower generation probabilities than the clonotypes that were shared by all four of the sorted-subset donors.

Clones were sequenced by immunoSEQ multiplex PCR, and TCRdb holds only the in-frame ones, with some missing. The table has roughly 2 million clones, approximately 96% seen once; the top ten hold more than 0.1%. A word on this clone: Its antigen is undetermined.

From germline, CDR1 is MNHEY and CDR2 SVGAGI. V was trimmed by 0 bases and J by 6 bases, leaving 14 bases between them. The CDR3 contains 16 residues. The chain links TRBV6-5 to TRBJ1-4, with unresolved D. Sequenced input: naive CD4+ T cells sorted from blood. The subset was: CD45RA+ positively selected. The receptor was isolated from a man younger than 30 in good health. CDR3 sequence reads: CASSYSISSLYEKLFF. DNA for the CDR3: TGTGCCAGCAGTTACTCGATAAGCAGCCTGTATGAAAAACTGTTTTTT.